This T cell receptor beta chain was sequenced during a study of OX40 agonist ivuxolimab in advanced cancers. For the wider study: Ivuxolimab was a fully human IgG2 agonistic monoclonal antibody targeting the costimulatory receptor OX40 (CD134). Of the roughly 52 dose-escalation patients, hepatocellular carcinoma was present in roughly 19, melanoma in approximately 15, renal cell carcinoma in 9 and head and neck cancer in 9. The point of sequencing TCRbeta in the periphery was to test whether ivuxolimab changed TCR sequence diversity and drove clonal T-cell expansion. The paper reports the monotherapy dose-escalation portion (N = 52 patients) of the phase I ivuxolimab trial. Patients were allowed to have had prior anti-PD-1, anti-PD-L1 or anti-CTLA-4 therapy, and around 40% of the dose-escalation patients had previously received checkpoint inhibitors. Partial responses occurred in three dose-escalation patients: two with cutaneous melanoma and one with hepatocellular carcinoma. Intravenous ivuxolimab was administered to patients every 2 weeks at six dose levels: 0.01, 0.1, 0.3, 1.5, 3 and 10 mg/kg. The dose-escalation cohort was 82.7% male with a mean age of about 60 years, ranging from 23 to 79.

The full study reports these points: In the 0.1-3.0 mg/kg groups, partial responders had among the lowest normalized peripheral clonal expansion, particularly in CD8+ T cells. At doses from 0.1 to 3.0 mg/kg, clonal expansion was seen in both CD4+ and CD8+ blood T cells between baseline and week 6. The antigen specificity of the clonally expanded peripheral T cells was not determined. Low levels of normalized T-cell clonal expansion were also seen in some patients who did not respond. After ivuxolimab, CD8+ T cells had more expanded clones than CD4+ T cells on average.

Genomic DNA was extracted from sorted cells for sequencing of the TCRbeta CDR3 region. The immunoSEQ Assay was used for sequencing of TCRbeta CDR3 regions. In its TCRdb copy, this immuneACCESS table keeps in-frame sequences only and misses some clones. Where compared with another copy, unresolved V genes explain less than half of these, and the others have no known cause. The sample table contains 130,000 or so clones; only one count was recorded for over 75% of them. The ten largest clones represent about 1% of the sample. The trial excluded patients who had a history of autoimmune disease or were on systemic immunosuppression. Peripheral blood for TCR sequencing was drawn from every dose cohort at baseline, at cycle 4 day 1 and at cycle 7 day 1. Samples were obtained from an open-label, multicenter, first-in-human phase I dose-escalation trial of ivuxolimab. Adults with locally advanced or metastatic melanoma, renal cell, hepatocellular, or head and neck squamous cell carcinoma were enrolled in the trial. Before TCR sequencing, CD4+ T cells and CD8+ T cells from peripheral blood were sorted into separate populations.

About this clone: No antigen is known for it. No per-base quality is available; no much larger clone lies one base away.

The TCR comes from an adult with an advanced solid tumor such as melanoma, head and neck, liver or kidney cancer. This specimen was CD4+ or CD8+ T cells sorted from blood, taken in a trial of the OX40 agonist ivuxolimab.

Here the CDR3 is given as CASSVSRDSYEQYF. The DNA sequence follows: TGTGCCAGCAGCGTCAGCAGGGACTCCTACGAGCAGTACTTC. Recombination linked TRBV7-8 to TRBJ2-7, and possibly TRBD1, on 5 matching bases. The germline ends are 11 bases apart after V is trimmed by 5 bases and J by 0 bases. In the germline V gene, CDR1 corresponds to SGHVS and CDR2 to FQNEAQ. The CDR3 spans 14 residues, from the cysteine through the phenylalanine. Only the CDR3 portion is preserved as DNA: 42 bases, with reading frame beginning at the first base.